These 24 T cell receptor beta chains were sequenced from one sample in a study of shared clonotypes between healthy human individuals. CD45RO-negative, CCR7-selected cells formed the naive CD8 fraction, which excluded terminally differentiated effector memory CD45RA+ cells. This table comes from immunoSEQ multiplex PCR, and its TCRdb copy is limited to in-frame clones, with some not included. The table lists some 2 million clones, about 95% of them singletons. The sequenced material came from naive CD8+ T cells sorted from blood. These receptors originate from a man aged 18 to 30 in good health.

This sequence joins TRBV5-1 and TRBJ2-1; 7 bases line up with TRBD1. The CDR3 runs 14 residues. V was pared by 5 bases and J by 7 bases, with 9 bases of the junction left unmatched. Germline CDR1 and CDR2: SGHRS and YFSETQ. Here the CDR3 reads CASRTGTADNEQFF. The CDR3 coding sequence is TGCGCCAGCAGGACCGGGACAGCGGATAATGAGCAGTTCTTC.

On this clone itself: This CDR3 is also generated by other DNA sequences in the sample. The chain carries TRBV4-1 and TRBJ2-1, with D tentatively TRBD2 (6 bases). Trimming took off 2 bases at V and 9 bases at J, with 11 bases between the two ends. CDR1 is MGHRA, CDR2 YSYEKL, per germline. CDR3 length equals 13 residues. The CDR3 DNA is TGCGCCAGCAGCCAAACCGGGGGATCTGAGCAGTTCTTC. This translates into CASSQTGGSEQFF.

The chain is built from TRBV19 and TRBJ1-3; the D is unclear. The germline gives CDR1 LNHDA, CDR2 SQIVND (reference sequence). V was clipped by 7 bases and J by 0 bases, with 10 bases between them. The CDR3 spans 14 residues. The CDR3 DNA is TGTGCCAGTAACCTAATTTACTCTGGAAACACCATATATTTT. Amino acid sequence: CASNLIYSGNTIYF. Looking up the rest from reference TRBV19 and TRBJ1-3 gives the full variable domain: DGGITQSPKYLFRKEGQNVTLSCEQNLNHDAMYWYRQDPGQGLRLIYYSQIVNDFQKGDIAEGYSVSREKKESFPLTVTSAQKNPTAFYLCASNLIYSGNTIYFGEGSWLTVV.

The J gene is TRBJ2-5, the V gene TRBV2, with D perhaps matching TRBD1 or TRBD2 (5 bases each). Per the germline V gene, CDR1 is SNHLY and CDR2 is FYNNEI. The CDR3 has 14 residues. V was shortened by 3 bases and J by 4 bases, with 12 bases between the two germline ends. CDR3 coding DNA: TGTGCCAGCAGTGAGCTGGGACCTCGAGAGACCCAGTACTTC. It yields the protein CASSELGPRETQYF.

The chain joins TRBV5-1 to TRBJ2-7; 9 nucleotides match TRBD2. Germline V gene lookup returns CDR1 SGHRS and CDR2 YFSETQ. V shed 2 bases, J shed 3 bases, and the junction held 9 bases outside the gene matches. The CDR3 is 16 amino acids. CDR3 sequence reads: CASSFWELAGFYEQYF. The CDR3 DNA is TGCGCCAGCAGCTTTTGGGAACTAGCGGGTTTCTACGAGCAGTACTTC.

The chain employs TRBV5-6 and TRBJ2-5, with TRBD2 identical over 12 bases. The CDR3 extends over 16 amino acids. Germline V gives CDR1 SGHDT, CDR2 YYEEEE. V dropped 1 base and J dropped 5; count of bases not matched to a gene: 6. The CDR3 loop reads CASSLTSGGLGETQYF. CDR3 bases: TGTGCCAGCAGCTTGACTAGCGGGGGGCTCGGGGAGACCCAGTACTTC.

As to this clone: Other DNA variants within this sample encode the same CDR3. The rearrangement uses TRBV7-9 and TRBJ1-5; 11 bases line up with TRBD1. Per germline, CDR1 SEHNR and CDR2 FQNEAQ (reference sequence). This CDR3 has 14 amino acids. J was trimmed by 5 bases and V by 5 bases; bases with no gene match: 2. The CDR3 DNA is TGTGCCAGCAGCCTGGGACAGGGGGATCAGCCCCAGCATTTT. Its protein product is CASSLGQGDQPQHF.

For this clone: The same CDR3 also results from other DNA sequences found in this sample. The rearrangement links TRBV28 to TRBJ2-5; D remains ambiguous. Trimming left V 2 bases short and J 0 bases short, with 4 bases between. The CDR3 length is 13 residues. Looked up from germline, CDR1 is MDHEN and CDR2 is SYDVKM. The CDR3 sequence: CASSLEYQETQYF. CDR3 DNA: TGTGCCAGCAGTTTAGAATACCAAGAGACCCAGTACTTC. Using reference TRBV28 and TRBJ2-5 for the parts outside the CDR3, the full variable domain is DVKVTQSSRYLVKRTGEKVFLECVQDMDHENMFWYRQDPGLGLRLIYFSYDVKMKEKGDIPEGYSVSREKKERFSLILESASTNQTSMYLCASSLEYQETQYFGPGTRLLVL.

The chain employs TRBV9 and TRBJ2-2; 10 bases match TRBD2. The trim removed 0 bases at V and 3 bases at J, leaving 5 bases unmatched. The CDR3 spans 17 residues. Germline CDR1 is SGDLS and CDR2 is YYNGEE. The DNA for the CDR3 is TGTGCCAGCAGCGTAGAGCTAGCGGGAGTATACACCGGGGAGCTGTTTTTT. Amino acid sequence: CASSVELAGVYTGELFF.

The CDR3 is CASSEWAASYTGELFF. The CDR3 coding sequence is TGTGCCAGCAGTGAATGGGCGGCGAGTTACACCGGGGAGCTGTTTTTT. This chain uses TRBV25-1 with TRBJ2-2; no definite D call. The CDR3 spans 16 residues. V was pared by 1 base and J by 3 bases, with 12 bases between. The V gene's germline CDR1 is MGHDK and CDR2 SYGVNS.

The chain is built from TRBV6-6 and TRBJ2-7; no clear D gene. Per the germline V gene, CDR1 is MNHNY and CDR2 is SVGAGI (reference sequence). The V gene lost 5 bases and the J gene lost 0 bases, with 14 bases spanning the gap. CDR3 length: 15 amino acids. For the CDR3, the DNA is TGTGCCAGCAGTGCTGACCTTGGCAGCTCCTACGAGCAGTACTTC. Encoded protein: CASSADLGSSYEQYF.

CDR3 in amino acids: CASSDLDRGLYEQYF. In DNA form, the CDR3 reads TGTGCCAGCAGTGATTTGGACAGGGGGCTGTACGAGCAGTACTTC. This chain connects TRBV6-1 to TRBJ2-7; 11 bases match TRBD1. Germline V gene sequence: CDR1 MNHNS, CDR2 SASEGT. The CDR3 length is 15 residues. The J segment lost 4 bases and the V segment lost 3 bases, leaving 5 bases of the junction unmatched.

The J gene is TRBJ2-5, the V gene TRBV7-9; D assignment may be TRBD1 or TRBD2 (5 bases each). V shed 2 bases and J shed 5 bases, with 18 bases lying between them. The CDR3 consists of 16 residues. Germline lookup yields CDR1 SEHNR and CDR2 FQNEAQ (reference sequence). The CDR3 is CASSLSQRGVTETQYF. In DNA, the CDR3 is TGTGCCAGCAGCTTAAGTCAGAGAGGGGTCACGGAGACCCAGTACTTC.

The chain employs TRBV5-1 and TRBJ2-2, with D maybe TRBD2 (7 bases). CDR1 is SGHRS and CDR2 is YFSETQ in the germline V gene. Trimming took 4 bases from V and 3 from J, leaving 13 bases between them. The CDR3 has 15 residues. The CDR3 spells CASSPAGADTGELFF. CDR3 DNA sequence: TGCGCCAGCAGCCCCGCGGGGGCGGACACCGGGGAGCTGTTTTTT.

The chain couples TRBV30 to TRBJ2-3; 10 bases fit TRBD2. The V segment lost 5 bases and the J segment 6 bases; nucleotides outside the gene matches: 5. Germline CDR1 is GTSNPN and CDR2 is SVGIG (reference sequence). The CDR3 runs to 13 residues. CDR3 DNA: TGTGCCTGGTCTAGCGGGGGCTTCGATACGCAGTATTTT. Amino acid sequence: CAWSSGGFDTQYF.

The J gene is TRBJ2-3, the V gene TRBV13; possible D gene TRBD2, 5 bases. The CDR3 consists of 15 residues. The V gene lost 3 bases and the J gene lost 10 bases, with 20 bases spanning the gap. Germline-derived CDR1 and CDR2 are PRHDT and FYEKMQ (reference sequence). The CDR3 DNA follows: TGTGCCAGCAGCTTTGGCGACCAGCGGTCCTTTGCGCAGTATTTT. Residues: CASSFGDQRSFAQYF.

This chain joins TRBV6-6 and TRBJ2-5, with D perhaps matching TRBD1 or TRBD2 (6 bases each). The germline V gene has CDR1 MNHNY and CDR2 SVGAGI (reference sequence). The CDR3 extends over 15 amino acids. Trimming removed 4 bases from V and 4 bases from J, with 16 bases in between. This CDR3 is CASSLHPGAGETQYF. In nucleotides, the CDR3 is TGTGCCAGCAGTTTACATCCGGGGGCCGGAGAGACCCAGTACTTC.

This clone showed up just once. The chain recombines TRBV6-5 with TRBJ1-2; 7 nucleotides match TRBD1. The germline V gene has CDR1 MNHEY and CDR2 SVGAGI. With 4 bases clipped from V and 0 bases from J, the junction kept 8 bases outside the gene matches. CDR3 length: 16 amino acids. In nucleotides, the CDR3 is TGTGCCAGCAGTTTTGCAGGGGGAATCCCTAACTATGGCTACACCTTC. Its translation is CASSFAGGIPNYGYTF.

This clone was seen a single time. Additional DNA sequences in this sample encode the identical CDR3. CDR3 nucleotides: TGCGCCAGCAGCTTGACGGGGGGGATATACAATGAGCAGTTCTTC. Protein sequence: CASSLTGGIYNEQFF. The chain uses TRBV5-1 and TRBJ2-1; TRBD2 matches at 8 bases. Germline V gives CDR1 SGHRS, CDR2 YFSETQ. V trimming: 1 base; J trimming: 4 bases; junction bases outside the gene matches: 4. The CDR3 covers 15 residues.

In its sample, this clone was seen once. This sequence joins TRBV6-6 and TRBJ2-1; a possible D gene is TRBD1 (5 bases). V was pared by 7 bases and J by 11 bases, with 15 bases between. This CDR3 is built from 12 residues. CDR1 MNHNY and CDR2 SVGAGI come from the germline V gene (reference sequence). The CDR3 coding sequence is TGTGCCAGCACCGACCGTGTGGGGCAGCAGTTCTTC. Protein: CASTDRVGQQFF.

CDR3 DNA sequence: TGCGCCAGCAGCCAAGTTTATTATACTAGCGGGAGCCTCTACGAGCAGTACTTC. It translates to CASSQVYYTSGSLYEQYF. The gene calls are TRBV4-1 and TRBJ2-7; the match to TRBD2 covers 11 bases. The junction had 11 bases not matched to a gene; V was cut back by 1 base and J by 3 bases. The germline gives CDR1 MGHRA, CDR2 YSYEKL. This CDR3 comprises 18 residues.

This chain links TRBV5-4 with TRBJ1-6, with unresolved D. V gave up 0 bases and J gave up 4 bases, with 11 bases separating them. Germline CDR1 and CDR2: SGHNT and YYREEE (reference sequence). The CDR3 sequence is 16 residues long. CDR3 DNA: TGTGCCAGCAGCTTGGTAGGGCCAGTTTATAATTCACCCCTCCACTTT. Residues: CASSLVGPVYNSPLHF.

The chain recombines TRBV5-4 with TRBJ2-7; 7 bases match TRBD2. J was trimmed by 1 base and V by 0 bases; bases with no gene match: 4. CDR1 is SGHNT and CDR2 is YYREEE in the germline V gene (reference sequence). This CDR3 comprises 15 residues. The CDR3: CASSLAYGGSYEQYF. The CDR3 nucleotides are TGTGCCAGCAGCTTGGCTTACGGGGGGTCCTACGAGCAGTACTTC.

Written as DNA, the CDR3 is TGTGCCAGCAGTGAATGGATAGGGTACGACGAGCAGTACTTC. This encodes CASSEWIGYDEQYF. The rearrangement uses TRBV6-1 and TRBJ2-7, with unresolved D. CDR1 and CDR2 from the germline V gene are MNHNS and SASEGT. Between the trimmed V and J ends, which lost 2 bases and 5 bases, there was a span of 13 bases. The CDR3 has 14 residues.